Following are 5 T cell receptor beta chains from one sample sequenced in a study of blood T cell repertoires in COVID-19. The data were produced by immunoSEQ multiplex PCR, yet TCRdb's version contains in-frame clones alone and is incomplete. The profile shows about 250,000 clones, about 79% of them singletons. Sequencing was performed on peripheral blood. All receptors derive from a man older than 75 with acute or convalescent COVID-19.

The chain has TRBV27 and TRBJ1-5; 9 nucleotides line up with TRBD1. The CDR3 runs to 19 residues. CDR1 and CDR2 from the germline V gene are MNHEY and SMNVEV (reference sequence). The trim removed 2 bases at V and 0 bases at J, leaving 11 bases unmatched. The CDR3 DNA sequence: TGTGCCAGCAGTTTAACGCCGGGACAGGGCCGGACTAGCAATCAGCCCCAGCATTTT. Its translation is CASSLTPGQGRTSNQPQHF.

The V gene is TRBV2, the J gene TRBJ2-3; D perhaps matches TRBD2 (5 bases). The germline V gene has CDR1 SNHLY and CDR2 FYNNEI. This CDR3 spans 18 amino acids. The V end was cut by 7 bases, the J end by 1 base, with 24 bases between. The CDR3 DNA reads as TGTGCCAGCACCCCCCCCTCCGGGTGGACTCGGGGCACAGATACGCAGTATTTT. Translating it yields CASTPPSGWTRGTDTQYF.

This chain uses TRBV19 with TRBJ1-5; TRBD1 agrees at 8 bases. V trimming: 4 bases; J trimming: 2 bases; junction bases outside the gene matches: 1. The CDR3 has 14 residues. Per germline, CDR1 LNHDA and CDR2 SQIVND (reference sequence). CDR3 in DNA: TGTGCCAGTAGTAAGGACAGGGGCAATCAGCCCCAGCATTTT. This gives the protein CASSKDRGNQPQHF.

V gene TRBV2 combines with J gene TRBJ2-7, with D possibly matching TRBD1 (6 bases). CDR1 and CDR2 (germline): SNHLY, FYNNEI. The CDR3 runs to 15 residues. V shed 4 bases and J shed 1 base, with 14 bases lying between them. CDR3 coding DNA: TGTGCCAGCAGTGGACCGGGACAACTGTCCTACGAGCAGTACTTC. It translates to CASSGPGQLSYEQYF.

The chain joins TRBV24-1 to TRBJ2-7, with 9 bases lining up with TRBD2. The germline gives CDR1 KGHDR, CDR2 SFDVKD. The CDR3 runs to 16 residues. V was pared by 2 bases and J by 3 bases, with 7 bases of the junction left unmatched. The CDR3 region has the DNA TGTGCCACCAGTGATTATAGACTAGCGGATTACTACGAGCAGTACTTC. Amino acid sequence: CATSDYRLADYYEQYF.